The next 2 T cell receptor beta chains were all read from a single sample in a study of blood T cells in healthy people across ages. Together with a sample-barcoded 5' primer, a J-beta primer mix was included in a second PCR lasting roughly 6 to 12 cycles. One entry per CDR3 protein, called by TCRdb with MiXCR from the 5' RACE reads. This sample has about 940,000 distinct CDR3 sequences; 45% to 50% occur once, and the top ten carry around 15%. The sample taken for sequencing was blood. The receptors stem from a man aged 25-45 years in good health.

This clonotype came up a few times. The chain carries TRBV12-5 and TRBJ1-1; TRBD1 matches at 7 bases. The CDR3 sequence is 13 residues long. Germline V gene lookup returns CDR1 LGHNT and CDR2 FRNRAP. J was trimmed by 4 bases and V by 5 bases; bases with no gene match: 4. DNA for the CDR3: TGTGCTAGTGGTAACAGGGGTAGCACTGAAGCTTTCTTT. It codes for CASGNRGSTEAFF.

Comment on this clonotype: A read error may be the cause here, since a much bigger clone is one base away. The rearrangement joins TRBV3-1 to TRBJ2-1, with D perhaps matching TRBD1 (5 bases). Germline values: CDR1 LGHDT, CDR2 YNNKEL (reference sequence). The CDR3 runs to 15 residues. CDR3 sequence reads: CASNQGVDPSSEQFF. CDR3 coding DNA: TGTGCCAGCAACCAAGGGGTTGACCCTTCGAGCGAGCAGTTCTTC.